This is a list of T cell receptor beta chains from one sample in a study of T cell responses to AZD1222 COVID-19 vaccine. This table comes from immunoSEQ multiplex PCR, and its TCRdb copy is limited to in-frame clones, with some not included. The sample consists of 95,000 to 150,000 clones, roughly 84% of them appearing once. This specimen consisted of peripheral blood, obtained on day 0 of AZD1222 vaccination. The receptor source for this set is an adult in good health. Both conserved end residues are part of each CDR3. A D gene is named only where the DNA matches it firmly. Only part of the rows carry a size: once, few, many, or a class if the clone is expanded.

V gene	J gene	clone size	D gene	CDR3 protein	CDR3 DNA
TRBV10-3	TRBJ1-2	.	TRBD1	CAISRQGSVYGYTF	TGTGCCATCAGCCGACAGGGATCGGTCTATGGCTACACCTTC
TRBV9	TRBJ2-3	.	.	CASSPLQGSTDTQYF	TGTGCCAGCAGCCCTCTCCAGGGGAGCACAGATACGCAGTATTTT
TRBV6-5	TRBJ1-1	once	.	CASSGRDEAFF	TGTGCCAGCAGCGGCAGGGATGAAGCTTTCTTT
TRBV7-2	TRBJ1-5	.	.	CASSLDRRAGQPQHF	TGTGCCAGCAGCTTAGATCGCAGGGCGGGTCAGCCCCAGCATTTT
TRBV5-1	TRBJ2-7	.	TRBD2	CASSSSGAPYEQYF	TGCGCCAGCAGCTCTAGCGGGGCACCCTACGAGCAGTACTTC
TRBV25-1	TRBJ2-3	.	TRBD2	CASSERLAENTDTQYF	TGTGCCAGCAGTGAAAGACTAGCGGAGAACACAGATACGCAGTATTTT
TRBV6-5	TRBJ2-1	.	TRBD1	CASSYSGGRNEQFF	TGTGCCAGCAGTTACTCAGGGGGCCGGAATGAGCAGTTCTTC
TRBV6-2/TRBV6-3	TRBJ2-7	.	TRBD1	CASSPDRVREQYF	TGTGCCAGCAGCCCCGACAGGGTGAGAGAGCAGTACTTC
TRBV5-5	TRBJ1-1	.	TRBD1	CASSRQGNTEAFF	TGTGCCAGCAGCCGACAGGGGAACACTGAAGCTTTCTTT
TRBV4-1	TRBJ1-1	.	TRBD1	CASSQEGGRGPTEAFF	TGCGCCAGCAGCCAAGAGGGGGGCAGGGGGCCCACTGAAGCTTTCTTT
TRBV18	TRBJ1-5	.	.	CASSPETQYNQPQHF	TGTGCCAGCTCACCAGAGACACAATACAATCAGCCCCAGCATTTT
TRBV19	TRBJ1-2	once	TRBD1	CASSTEGGSYGYTF	TGTGCCAGTAGTACAGAAGGGGGCTCCTATGGCTACACCTTC
TRBV9	TRBJ1-2	.	TRBD1	CASSPQLTGTGGVKLGGYTF	TGTGCCAGCAGCCCACAGCTCACCGGGACAGGGGGCGTTAAGTTAGGTGGCTACACCTTC
TRBV7-2	TRBJ2-1	.	.	CASSPHERSSYNEQFF	TGTGCCAGCAGCCCCCATGAGAGGAGCTCCTACAATGAGCAGTTCTTC
TRBV4-1	TRBJ2-3	.	.	CASSQGAISTDTQYF	TGCGCCAGCAGCCAAGGTGCGATTAGCACAGATACGCAGTATTTT
TRBV7-8	TRBJ2-7	.	TRBD2	CASVERGGRYEQYF	TGTGCCAGTGTTGAGCGGGGGGGCCGCTACGAGCAGTACTTC
TRBV4-2	TRBJ2-1	once	.	CASSQVRFSYNEQFF	TGTGCCAGCAGCCAAGTTAGGTTCTCCTACAATGAGCAGTTCTTC
TRBV4-1	TRBJ1-2	.	.	CASSQEGGLAYGYTF	TGCGCCAGCAGCCAAGAGGGGGGGCTGGCCTATGGCTACACCTTC
TRBV10-3	TRBJ1-1	.	.	CAIKEGAEAFF	TGTGCCATCAAGGAGGGGGCTGAAGCTTTCTTT
TRBV29-1	TRBJ2-3	.	.	CSVGAATGADTQYF	TGCAGCGTTGGGGCCGCCACCGGGGCAGATACGCAGTATTTT
TRBV4-1	TRBJ1-4	.	.	CASSLSRDEKLFF	TGCGCCAGCAGCCTGTCTAGGGATGAAAAACTGTTTTTT
TRBV7-6	TRBJ2-1	.	.	CASSLLNGGTRGGYNEQFF	TGTGCCAGCAGCCTCCTAAATGGGGGAACTAGGGGCGGTTACAATGAGCAGTTCTTC
TRBV11-3	TRBJ2-1	.	TRBD1	CASSDRGSGNNEQFF	TGTGCCAGCAGCGACAGGGGAAGTGGAAACAATGAGCAGTTCTTC
TRBV19	TRBJ2-6	.	.	CASSKDRKGFHSGANVLTF	TGTGCCAGTAGTAAAGATAGGAAGGGTTTCCACTCTGGGGCCAACGTCCTGACTTTC
TRBV12-3/TRBV12-4	TRBJ2-2	.	.	CASSLGTGELFF	TGTGCCAGCAGTTTGGGGACCGGGGAGCTGTTTTTT
TRBV19	TRBJ1-5	.	TRBD1	CATSPGQGPQPQHF	TGTGCCACCAGCCCGGGACAGGGCCCTCAGCCCCAGCATTTT
TRBV6-2/TRBV6-3	TRBJ1-6	.	.	CASSKAGTGNSPLHF	TGTGCCAGCAGTAAAGCAGGAACGGGTAATTCACCCCTCCACTTT
TRBV11-2	TRBJ2-7	.	TRBD1	CASSRNRGSEQYF	TGTGCCAGCAGCCGGAACAGGGGATCGGAGCAGTACTTC
TRBV14	TRBJ2-1	.	TRBD2	CASSQAIFGGGEDLDEQFF	TGTGCCAGCAGCCAAGCCATCTTTGGTGGGGGGGAGGATCTGGATGAGCAGTTCTTC
TRBV19	TRBJ1-5	.	.	CASSSQNSNQPQHF	TGTGCCAGTAGTTCGCAGAATAGCAATCAGCCCCAGCATTTT
TRBV4-1	TRBJ2-3	.	.	CASSQDPSTDVTDTQYF	TGCGCCAGCAGCCAAGATCCTAGCACCGATGTGACAGATACGCAGTATTTT
TRBV2	TRBJ1-6	.	TRBD1	CASSADRGYSPLHF	TGTGCCAGCAGCGCGGACAGGGGGTATTCACCCCTCCACTTT
TRBV7-8	TRBJ1-2	.	.	CASSFDKGYTF	TGTGCCAGCAGCTTCGACAAGGGCTACACCTTC
TRBV11-3	TRBJ2-7	.	TRBD1	CASSQGQGSVEQYF	TGTGCCAGCAGCCAGGGACAGGGAAGCGTCGAGCAGTACTTC
TRBV7-8	TRBJ1-1	once	TRBD1	CASSTGTANTEAFF	TGTGCCAGCAGCACAGGGACAGCGAACACTGAAGCTTTCTTT
TRBV7-9	TRBJ2-7	.	TRBD2	CASSSPSGGPHISYEQYF	TGTGCCAGCAGCTCCCCGAGCGGGGGGCCGCACATCTCCTACGAGCAGTACTTC
TRBV2	TRBJ2-2	.	TRBD1	CASTFWGQGAAGELFF	TGTGCCAGCACCTTCTGGGGACAGGGGGCGGCCGGGGAGCTGTTTTTT